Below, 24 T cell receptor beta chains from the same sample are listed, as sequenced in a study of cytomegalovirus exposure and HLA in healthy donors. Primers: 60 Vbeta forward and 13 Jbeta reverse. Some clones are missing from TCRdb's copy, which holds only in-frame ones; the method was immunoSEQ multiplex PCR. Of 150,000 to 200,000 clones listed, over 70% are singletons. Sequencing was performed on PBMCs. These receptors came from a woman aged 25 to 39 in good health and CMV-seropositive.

The CDR3 DNA reads as TGTGCCAGTAGTATACACAGGTCATCTGTGAATGAGCAGTTCTTC. Translation gives CASSIHRSSVNEQFF. The V call is TRBV19, the J call TRBJ2-1; TRBD1 is a possible D gene (5 bases). The germline V and J ends were trimmed by 2 bases and 7 bases, with 15 bases remaining between them. In germline, CDR1 is LNHDA, CDR2 SQIVND (reference sequence). The CDR3 has 15 residues.

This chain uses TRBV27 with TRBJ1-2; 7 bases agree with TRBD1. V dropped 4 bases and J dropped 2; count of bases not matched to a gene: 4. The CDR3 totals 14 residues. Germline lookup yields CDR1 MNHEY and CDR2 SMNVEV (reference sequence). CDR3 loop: CASSYTTGNYGYTF. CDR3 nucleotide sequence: TGTGCCAGCAGTTACACGACAGGGAACTATGGCTACACCTTC.

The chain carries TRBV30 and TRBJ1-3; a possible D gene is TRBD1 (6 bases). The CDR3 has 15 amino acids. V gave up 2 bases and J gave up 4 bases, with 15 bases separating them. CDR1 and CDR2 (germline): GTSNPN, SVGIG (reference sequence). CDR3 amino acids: CAWSPPRGVGNTIYF. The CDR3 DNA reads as TGTGCCTGGAGTCCCCCCAGGGGAGTAGGAAACACCATATATTTT.

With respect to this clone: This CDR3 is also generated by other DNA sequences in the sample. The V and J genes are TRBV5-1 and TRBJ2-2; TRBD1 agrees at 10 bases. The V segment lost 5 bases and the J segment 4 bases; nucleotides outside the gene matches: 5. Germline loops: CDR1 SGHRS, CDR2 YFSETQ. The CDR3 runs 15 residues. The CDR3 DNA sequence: TGCGCCAGCAGTCCGGGGACAGGGGTCACCGGGGAGCTGTTTTTT. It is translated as CASSPGTGVTGELFF.

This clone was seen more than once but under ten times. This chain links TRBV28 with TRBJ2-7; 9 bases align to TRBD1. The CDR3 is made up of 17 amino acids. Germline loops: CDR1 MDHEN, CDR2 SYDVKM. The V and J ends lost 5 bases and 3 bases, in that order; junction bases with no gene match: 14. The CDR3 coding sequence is TGTGCCAGCAGTAAAATAACCGGGACAGGGCCCTACTACGAGCAGTACTTC. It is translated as CASSKITGTGPYYEQYF.

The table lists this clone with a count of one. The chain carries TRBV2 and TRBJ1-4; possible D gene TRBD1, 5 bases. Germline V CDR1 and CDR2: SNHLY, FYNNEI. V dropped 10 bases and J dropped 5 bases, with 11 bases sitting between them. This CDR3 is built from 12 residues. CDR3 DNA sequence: TGTGCCACCAGGGCACCAAATGAAAAACTGTTTTTT. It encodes CATRAPNEKLFF. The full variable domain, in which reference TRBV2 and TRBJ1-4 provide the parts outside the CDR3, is EPEVTQTPSHQVTQMGQEVILRCVPISNHLYFYWYRQILGQKVEFLVSFYNNEISEKSEIFDDQFSVERPDGSNFTLKIRSTKLEDSAMYFCATRAPNEKLFFGSGTQLSVL.

The CDR3 nucleotides read TGTGCCTGGAGTGTACAGGGCCGGGAGACCCAGTACTTC. It codes for CAWSVQGRETQYF. The chain is built from TRBV30 and TRBJ2-5; D perhaps matches TRBD1 (6 bases). The V gene lost 0 bases and the J gene lost 5 bases, with 10 bases spanning the gap. Germline CDR1 GTSNPN, CDR2 SVGIG (reference sequence). The CDR3 contains 13 residues.

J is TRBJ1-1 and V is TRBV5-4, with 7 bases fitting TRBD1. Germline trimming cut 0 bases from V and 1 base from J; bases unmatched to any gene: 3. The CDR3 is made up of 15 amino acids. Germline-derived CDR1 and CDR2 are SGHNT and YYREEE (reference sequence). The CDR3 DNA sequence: TGTGCCAGCAGCTTGGAGGGGGCTAGGAACACTGAAGCTTTCTTT. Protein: CASSLEGARNTEAFF.

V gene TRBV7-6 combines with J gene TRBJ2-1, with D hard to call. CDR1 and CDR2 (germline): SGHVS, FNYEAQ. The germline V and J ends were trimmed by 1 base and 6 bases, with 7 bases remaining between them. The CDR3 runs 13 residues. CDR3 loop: CASSLVSVNEQFF. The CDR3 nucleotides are TGTGCCAGCAGCTTAGTAAGCGTCAATGAGCAGTTCTTC.

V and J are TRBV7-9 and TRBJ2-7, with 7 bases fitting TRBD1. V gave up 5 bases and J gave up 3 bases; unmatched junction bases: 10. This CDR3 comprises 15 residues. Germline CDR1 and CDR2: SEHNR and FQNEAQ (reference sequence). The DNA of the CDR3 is TGTGCCAGCAGCCCCCGACAGGGCCTTTACTACGAGCAGTACTTC. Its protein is CASSPRQGLYYEQYF.

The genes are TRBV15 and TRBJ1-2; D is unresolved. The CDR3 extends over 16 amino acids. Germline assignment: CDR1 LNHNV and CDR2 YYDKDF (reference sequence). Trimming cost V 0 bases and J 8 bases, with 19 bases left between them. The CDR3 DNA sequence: TGTGCCACCAGCAGAGACCGAGGGTTCCCCGGTGGGGGCTACACCTTC. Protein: CATSRDRGFPGGGYTF.

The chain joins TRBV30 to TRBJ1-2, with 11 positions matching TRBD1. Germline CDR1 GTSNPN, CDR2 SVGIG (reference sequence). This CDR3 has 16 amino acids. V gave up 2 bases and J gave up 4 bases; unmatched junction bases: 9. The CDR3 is CAWSSPRTGGSYGYTF. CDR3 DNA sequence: TGTGCCTGGAGTTCCCCCAGGACAGGGGGCTCCTATGGCTACACCTTC.

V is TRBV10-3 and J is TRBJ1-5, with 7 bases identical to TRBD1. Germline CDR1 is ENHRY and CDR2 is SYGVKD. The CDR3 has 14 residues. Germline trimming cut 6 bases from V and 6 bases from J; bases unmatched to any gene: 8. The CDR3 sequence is CAIRSAGGGQPQHF. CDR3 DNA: TGTGCCATCAGGTCTGCAGGGGGAGGTCAGCCCCAGCATTTT.

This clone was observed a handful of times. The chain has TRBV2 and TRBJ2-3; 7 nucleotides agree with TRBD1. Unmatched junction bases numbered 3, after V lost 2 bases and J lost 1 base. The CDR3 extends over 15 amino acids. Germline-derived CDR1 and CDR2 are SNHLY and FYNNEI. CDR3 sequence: CASSERQGGTDTQYF. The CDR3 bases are TGTGCCAGCAGTGAACGGCAGGGGGGCACAGATACGCAGTATTTT.

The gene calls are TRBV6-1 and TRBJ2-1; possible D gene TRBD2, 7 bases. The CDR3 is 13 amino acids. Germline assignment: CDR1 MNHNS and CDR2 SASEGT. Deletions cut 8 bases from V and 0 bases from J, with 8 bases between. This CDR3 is CASRGASYNEQFF. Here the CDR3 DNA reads TGTGCCAGCCGGGGGGCCTCCTACAATGAGCAGTTCTTC.

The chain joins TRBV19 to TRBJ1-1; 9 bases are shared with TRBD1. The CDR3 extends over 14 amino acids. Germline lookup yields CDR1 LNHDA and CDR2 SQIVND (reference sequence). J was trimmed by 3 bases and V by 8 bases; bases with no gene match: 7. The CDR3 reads CASGRDREHTEAFF. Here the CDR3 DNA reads TGTGCCAGTGGCCGGGACAGGGAACACACTGAAGCTTTCTTT. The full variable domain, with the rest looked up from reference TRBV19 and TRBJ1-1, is DGGITQSPKYLFRKEGQNVTLSCEQNLNHDAMYWYRQDPGQGLRLIYYSQIVNDFQKGDIAEGYSVSREKKESFPLTVTSAQKNPTAFYLCASGRDREHTEAFFGQGTRLTVV.

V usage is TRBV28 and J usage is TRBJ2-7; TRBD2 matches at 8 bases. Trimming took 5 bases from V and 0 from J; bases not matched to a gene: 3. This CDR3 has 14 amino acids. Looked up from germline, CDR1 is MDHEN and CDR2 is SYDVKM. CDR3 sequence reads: CASSTSGSSYEQYF. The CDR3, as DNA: TGTGCCAGCAGTACCAGCGGGAGCTCCTACGAGCAGTACTTC.

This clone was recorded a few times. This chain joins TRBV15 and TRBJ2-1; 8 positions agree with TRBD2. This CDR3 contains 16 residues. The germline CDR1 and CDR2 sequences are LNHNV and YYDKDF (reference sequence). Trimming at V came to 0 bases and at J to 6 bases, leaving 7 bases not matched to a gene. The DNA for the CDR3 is TGTGCCACCAGCAGAGATCAGACTAGCGCTTTCAATGAGCAGTTCTTC. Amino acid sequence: CATSRDQTSAFNEQFF. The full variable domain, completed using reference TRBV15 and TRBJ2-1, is DAMVIQNPRYQVTQFGKPVTLSCSQTLNHNVMYWYQQKSSQAPKLLFHYYDKDFNNEADTPDNFQSRRPNTSFCFLDIRSPGLGDTAMYLCATSRDQTSAFNEQFFGPGTRLTVL.

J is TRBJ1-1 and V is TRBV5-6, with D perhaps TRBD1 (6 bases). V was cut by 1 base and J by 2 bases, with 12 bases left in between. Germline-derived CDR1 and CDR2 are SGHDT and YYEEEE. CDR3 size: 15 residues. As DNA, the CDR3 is TGTGCCAGCAGCTTGACCTGGACAGATAACACTGAAGCTTTCTTT. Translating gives CASSLTWTDNTEAFF.

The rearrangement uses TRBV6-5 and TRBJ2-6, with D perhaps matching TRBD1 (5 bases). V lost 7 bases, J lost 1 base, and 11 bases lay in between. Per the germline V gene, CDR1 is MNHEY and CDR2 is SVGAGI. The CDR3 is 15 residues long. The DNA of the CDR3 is TGTGCCAGCAAAATTCAGGGTTCTGGGGCCAACGTCCTGACTTTC. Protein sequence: CASKIQGSGANVLTF.

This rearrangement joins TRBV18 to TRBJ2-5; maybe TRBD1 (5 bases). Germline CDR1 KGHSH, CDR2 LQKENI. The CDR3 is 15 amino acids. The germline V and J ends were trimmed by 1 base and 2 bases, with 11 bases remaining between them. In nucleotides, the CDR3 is TGTGCCAGCTCACCACGTGTGGCAGGGCAAGAGACCCAGTACTTC. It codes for CASSPRVAGQETQYF.

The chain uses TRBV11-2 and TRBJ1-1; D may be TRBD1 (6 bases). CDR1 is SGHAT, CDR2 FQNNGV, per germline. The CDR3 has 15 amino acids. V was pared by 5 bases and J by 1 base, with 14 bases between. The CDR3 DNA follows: TGTGCCAGCAGCCGGACTGGACAGACGAACACTGAAGCTTTCTTT. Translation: CASSRTGQTNTEAFF.

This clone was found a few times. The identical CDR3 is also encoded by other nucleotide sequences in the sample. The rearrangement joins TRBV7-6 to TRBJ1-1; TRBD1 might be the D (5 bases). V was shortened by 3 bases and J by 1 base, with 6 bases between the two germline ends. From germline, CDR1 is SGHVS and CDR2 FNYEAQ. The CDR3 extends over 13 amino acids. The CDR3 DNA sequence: TGTGCCAGCAGCTTCCAGGGGAACACTGAAGCTTTCTTT. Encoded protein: CASSFQGNTEAFF.

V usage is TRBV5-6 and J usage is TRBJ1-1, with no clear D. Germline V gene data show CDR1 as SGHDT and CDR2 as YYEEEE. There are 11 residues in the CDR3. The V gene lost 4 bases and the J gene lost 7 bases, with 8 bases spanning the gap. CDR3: CASSLDIEAFF. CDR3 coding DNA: TGTGCCAGCAGCCTTGACATTGAAGCTTTCTTT.